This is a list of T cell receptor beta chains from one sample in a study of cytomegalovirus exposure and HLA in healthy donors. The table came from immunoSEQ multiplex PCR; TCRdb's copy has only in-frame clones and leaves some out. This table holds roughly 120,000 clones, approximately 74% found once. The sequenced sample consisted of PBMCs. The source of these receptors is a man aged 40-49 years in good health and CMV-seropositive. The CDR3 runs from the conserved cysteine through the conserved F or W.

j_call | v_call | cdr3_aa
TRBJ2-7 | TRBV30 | CAWSGGDSPSYEQYF
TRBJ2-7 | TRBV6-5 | CASRTTSGPYEQYF
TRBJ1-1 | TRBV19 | CASSMGQLNTEAFF
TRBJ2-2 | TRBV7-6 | CASSETGVSGELFF
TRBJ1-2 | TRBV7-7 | CASSLGSLLGGNYGYTF
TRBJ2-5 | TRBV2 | CASLTGRGKETQYF
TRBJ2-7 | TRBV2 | CASSEIRAGTHEQYF
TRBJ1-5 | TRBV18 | CASSPGQGAMWGQGASNQPQHF
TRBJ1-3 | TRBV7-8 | CASSPGTGDVSGNTIYF
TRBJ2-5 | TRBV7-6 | CASSPGQAQETQYF
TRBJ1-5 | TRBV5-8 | CASSLERGRDRYNQPQHF
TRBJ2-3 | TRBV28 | CASSPGTSLWDTQYF
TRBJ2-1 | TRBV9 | CASSSGTSGNYNEQFF
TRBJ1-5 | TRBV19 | CASSRSGGSRNQPQHF
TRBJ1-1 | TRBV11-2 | CASSPSGGANTEAFF
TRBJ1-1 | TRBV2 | CASSHFRDTEAFF
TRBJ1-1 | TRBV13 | CASSPGRRDTEAFF
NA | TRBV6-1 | CASRHTWDTAYEQYF
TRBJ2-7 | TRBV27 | CASSPQFSGRDYEQYF
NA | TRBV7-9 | CASSFPVPSGSNEQYF
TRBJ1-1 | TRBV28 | CASSFYRGGNTEAFF
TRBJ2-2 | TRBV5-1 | CASSWDRANTGELFF
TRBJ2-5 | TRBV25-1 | CASSEPGTSGIMETQYF
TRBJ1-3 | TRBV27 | CASSPQGGSGNTIYF
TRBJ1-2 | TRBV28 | CASSAQDYGYTF
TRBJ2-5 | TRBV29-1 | CSVEGQGYSETQYF
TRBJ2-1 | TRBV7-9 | CSSSSWDSKTYNEQFF
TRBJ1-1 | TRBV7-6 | CASSSTTGMNTEAFF
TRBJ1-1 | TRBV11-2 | CASSSMSGQGIRNTEAFF
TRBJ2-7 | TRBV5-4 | CASSSNPGLALVGQYF
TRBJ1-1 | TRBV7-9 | CASSSDSPYEAFF
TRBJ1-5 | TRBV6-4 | CASRQEICFHQPQHF